Shown below are 26 T cell receptor beta chains from a single sample sequenced in a study of control samples from healthy donors and cancer patients. Generated by immunoSEQ multiplex PCR, the TCRdb table keeps only in-frame clones and is missing some. This sample has 100,000 to 150,000 clones, with more than 80% found just once. Sequencing used blood. Receptor source: a man aged 18 to 29 in good health.

V usage is TRBV5-4 and J usage is TRBJ2-7; D may match TRBD1 or TRBD2 (5 bases each). Per germline, CDR1 SGHNT and CDR2 YYREEE (reference sequence). V gave up 0 bases and J gave up 2 bases, with 12 bases separating them. The CDR3 runs 15 residues. The DNA for the CDR3 is TGTGCCAGCAGCTTGGTTTCGCAGGGAGCCTACGAGCAGTACTTC. Amino acid sequence: CASSLVSQGAYEQYF.

CDR3 sequence reads: CASSFSLAGVLDTQYF. The CDR3 coding sequence is TGTGCCAGCAGCTTTAGTTTAGCGGGAGTTTTGGATACGCAGTATTTT. The chain carries TRBV7-9 and TRBJ2-3; 9 nucleotides align to TRBD2. CDR1 and CDR2 (germline): SEHNR, FQNEAQ (reference sequence). V lost 3 bases and J lost 6; bases outside the gene matches: 10. The CDR3 has 16 amino acids. The complete variable domain, with remaining parts taken from reference TRBV7-9 and TRBJ2-3, reads DTGVSQNPRHKITKRGQNVTFRCDPISEHNRLYWYRQTLGQGPEFLTYFQNEAQLEKSRLLSDRFSAERPKGSFSTLEIQRTEQGDSAMYLCASSFSLAGVLDTQYFGPGTRLTVL.

Worth noting for this clone: Other DNA sequences from this sample encode an identical CDR3 as well. V is TRBV15 and J is TRBJ1-5; no firm D call. The CDR3 length is 14 residues. The germline V gene has CDR1 LNHNV and CDR2 YYDKDF (reference sequence). V dropped 0 bases and J dropped 4 bases, with 7 bases sitting between them. CDR3 sequence reads: CATSRDRGNQPQHF. For the CDR3, the DNA is TGTGCCACCAGCAGAGATCGCGGAAATCAGCCCCAGCATTTT.

This sequence joins TRBV7-2 and TRBJ2-5; TRBD2 is a possible D gene (6 bases). Germline CDR1 reads SGHTA; CDR2 reads FQGNSA. This CDR3 has 15 amino acids. The ends were cut back, 6 bases at V and 5 bases at J, with 19 bases in the middle. CDR3 protein: CASREKRLVTETQYF. The CDR3 DNA follows: TGTGCCAGCAGGGAGAAGAGACTAGTAACTGAGACCCAGTACTTC.

The CDR3 loop is CASSPGTKGNTIYF. Written as DNA, the CDR3 is TGTGCCAGCAGTCCCGGGACTAAGGGAAACACCATATATTTT. This chain joins TRBV27 and TRBJ1-3; perhaps TRBD1 as D (5 bases). V was pared by 5 bases and J by 4 bases, with 12 bases between. The CDR3 has 14 residues. Germline CDR1 reads MNHEY; CDR2 reads SMNVEV (reference sequence).

Here the CDR3 DNA reads TGTGCCAGCAGCTTTCCGTCAGGGAGCACTGAAGCTTTCTTT. Its protein product is CASSFPSGSTEAFF. The V gene is TRBV13, the J gene TRBJ1-1, with D possibly matching TRBD1 (5 bases). V gave up 3 bases and J gave up 4 bases, with 12 bases separating them. The germline V gene encodes CDR1 PRHDT and CDR2 FYEKMQ (reference sequence). The CDR3 has 14 residues.

The chain joins TRBV10-3 to TRBJ1-5; D is unclear. Germline CDR1 is ENHRY and CDR2 is SYGVKD. Trimming shortened V by 8 bases and J by 2 bases, and 22 bases separated the two germline ends. The CDR3 is made up of 17 amino acids. The CDR3 protein is CAISEVYGSYGNQPQHF. In DNA, the CDR3 is TGTGCCATCTCTGAGGTATATGGAAGCTATGGCAATCAGCCCCAGCATTTT.

The chain carries TRBV10-3 and TRBJ2-7; no clear D gene. This CDR3 is built from 13 residues. V shed 3 bases and J shed 0 bases, with 6 bases lying between them. Per the germline V gene, CDR1 is ENHRY and CDR2 is SYGVKD. The CDR3: CAISEQNSYEQYV. The CDR3 DNA sequence: TGTGCCATCAGTGAACAAAACTCCTACGAGCAGTACGTC.

The chain couples TRBV7-8 to TRBJ1-1, with 11 nucleotides matching TRBD1. This CDR3 has 14 amino acids. V shed 8 bases and J 5 bases; nucleotides not matched to a gene: 7. The germline V gene has CDR1 SGHVS and CDR2 FQNEAQ. In DNA, the CDR3 is TGTGCCAGCTGCGAAGGGACAGGGGGAACTGAAGCTTTCTTT. Its protein is CASCEGTGGTEAFF.

This clone occurred once. The rearrangement uses TRBV5-4 and TRBJ2-2; 11 positions match TRBD2. J gave up 4 bases and V 3 bases, and 5 bases lay outside the gene matches. The CDR3 loop spans 16 amino acids. Germline assignment: CDR1 SGHNT and CDR2 YYREEE (reference sequence). The CDR3 DNA sequence: TGTGCCAGCAGCTCTCTAGCGGGGGGAAGCACCGGGGAGCTGTTTTTT. It specifies CASSSLAGGSTGELFF.

The V gene is TRBV6-5, the J gene TRBJ1-2; 7 nucleotides align to TRBD1. In germline, CDR1 is MNHEY, CDR2 SVGAGI. The CDR3 has 14 residues. The J segment lost 6 bases and the V segment lost 5 bases, leaving 9 bases of the junction unmatched. This CDR3 reads CASSRQGWSDGYTF. The DNA for the CDR3 is TGTGCCAGCAGTCGACAGGGATGGTCGGATGGCTACACCTTC.

The chain links TRBV6-2 or TRBV6-3 to TRBJ1-1; D not certain. V was cut by 5 bases and J by 3 bases, with 10 bases left in between. Germline lookup yields CDR1 MNHEY and CDR2 SVGEGT. The CDR3 loop spans 13 amino acids. This CDR3 is CASSDREYTEAFF. For the CDR3, the DNA is TGTGCCAGCAGTGACCGGGAGTACACTGAAGCTTTCTTT.

J is TRBJ2-5 and V is TRBV11-2; D possibly corresponds to TRBD2 (6 bases). There are 16 residues in the CDR3. V was pared by 1 base and J by 1 base, with 13 bases between. Germline lookup yields CDR1 SGHAT and CDR2 FQNNGV. As DNA, the CDR3 is TGTGCCAGCAGCTTAGTAAGCCGGGGGATCCAAGAGACCCAGTACTTC. It yields the protein CASSLVSRGIQETQYF. The whole variable domain, filled in from reference TRBV11-2 and TRBJ2-5, reads EAGVAQSPRYKIIEKRQSVAFWCNPISGHATLYWYQQILGQGPKLLIQFQNNGVVDDSQLPKDRFSAERLKGVDSTLKIQPAKLEDSAVYLCASSLVSRGIQETQYFGPGTRLLVL.

The rearrangement links TRBV11-2 to TRBJ2-3, with D uncertain. Germline loops: CDR1 SGHAT, CDR2 FQNNGV. Trimming took 5 bases from V and 4 from J, leaving 16 bases between them. This CDR3 has 15 residues. The CDR3 region has the DNA TGTGCCAGCAGCCCGGATAGTTTCGTGTCAGATACGCAGTATTTT. Encoded protein: CASSPDSFVSDTQYF. Full variable domain (remainder filled in from reference TRBV11-2 and TRBJ2-3): EAGVAQSPRYKIIEKRQSVAFWCNPISGHATLYWYQQILGQGPKLLIQFQNNGVVDDSQLPKDRFSAERLKGVDSTLKIQPAKLEDSAVYLCASSPDSFVSDTQYFGPGTRLTVL.

This sequence joins TRBV9 and TRBJ2-3; D unresolved. Trimming stripped 0 bases from V and 2 bases from J, with 7 bases between. Germline lookup yields CDR1 SGDLS and CDR2 YYNGEE. CDR3 length equals 14 residues. CDR3 coding DNA: TGTGCCAGCAGCGTAGCACAGAACACAGATACGCAGTATTTT. Protein sequence: CASSVAQNTDTQYF. Supplemented by reference TRBV9 and TRBJ2-3, the full variable domain reads DSGVTQTPKHLITATGQRVTLRCSPRSGDLSVYWYQQSLDQGLQFLIQYYNGEERAKGNILERFSAQQFPDLHSELNLSSLELGDSALYFCASSVAQNTDTQYFGPGTRLTVL.

The table lists this clone with a few counts. CDR3 nucleotides: TGCGCCAGCAGCTACGGTTCGACTAGTGAAGAGACCCAGTACTTC. It specifies CASSYGSTSEETQYF. The chain uses TRBV5-1 and TRBJ2-5; a possible D gene is TRBD2 (6 bases). Germline CDR1 is SGHRS and CDR2 is YFSETQ. The CDR3 consists of 15 residues. V was cut by 3 bases and J by 3 bases, with 15 bases left in between.

This chain joins TRBV9 and TRBJ2-4; 14 bases are shared with TRBD2. With 3 bases clipped from V and 9 bases from J, the junction kept 8 bases outside the gene matches. The germline V gene encodes CDR1 SGDLS and CDR2 YYNGEE. CDR3 length: 16 residues. DNA for the CDR3: TGTGCCAGCAGCGGGGGACTAGCGGGAGACGGCGGCATTCAGTACTTC. This translates into CASSGGLAGDGGIQYF.

This rearrangement joins TRBV11-2 to TRBJ2-1; possible D gene TRBD2, 6 bases. This CDR3 spans 16 amino acids. V was shortened by 0 bases and J by 7 bases, with 16 bases between the two germline ends. Germline CDR1 SGHAT, CDR2 FQNNGV. DNA of the CDR3: TGTGCCAGCAGCTTAGAACGCGGGGAAGGGCGGAATGAGCAGTTCTTC. This translates into CASSLERGEGRNEQFF.

This chain connects TRBV6-2 or TRBV6-3 to TRBJ1-1, with D possibly TRBD1 on 5 matching bases. Trimming left V 5 bases short and J 1 base short, with 11 bases between. This CDR3 is built from 14 residues. From germline, CDR1 is MNHEY and CDR2 SVGEGT. The CDR3 DNA follows: TGTGCCAGCAGTGATGCAGGGTGGAACACTGAAGCTTTCTTT. Encoded protein: CASSDAGWNTEAFF.

The rearrangement joins TRBV12-1 to TRBJ2-7. TRBV12-1 corresponds to a pseudogene. The CDR3 spans 16 residues. The CDR3 here is CASSFAWQGGIYEQYV. DNA for the CDR3: TGTGCCAGCAGCTTTGCTTGGCAGGGGGGGATCTACGAGCAGTACGTC.

V and J are TRBV15 and TRBJ2-5; 9 nucleotides line up with TRBD1. Germline-derived CDR1 and CDR2 are LNHNV and YYDKDF (reference sequence). Trimming removed 1 base from V and 5 bases from J; junction bases left unmatched: 5. This CDR3 has 15 residues. CDR3 nucleotides: TGTGCCACCAGCAGAGCGGGACAGGGAGGCGAGACCCAGTACTTC. Protein product: CATSRAGQGGETQYF.

The chain employs TRBV28 and TRBJ1-2; D possibly corresponds to TRBD1 (6 bases). The germline V and J ends were trimmed by 7 bases and 1 base, with 13 bases remaining between them. Germline-derived CDR1 and CDR2 are MDHEN and SYDVKM. This CDR3 region has 14 residues. The CDR3 reads CASMRGGNNYGYTF. The CDR3 bases are TGTGCCAGCATGCGTGGGGGCAATAACTATGGCTACACCTTC.

This chain joins TRBV9 and TRBJ2-1; D may be TRBD2 (5 bases). Trimming stripped 0 bases from V and 0 bases from J, with 7 bases between. This CDR3 contains 15 residues. Germline assignment: CDR1 SGDLS and CDR2 YYNGEE. CDR3 loop: CASSVVGSSYNEQFF. CDR3 nucleotides: TGTGCCAGCAGCGTAGTAGGGAGCTCCTACAATGAGCAGTTCTTC.

This rearrangement joins TRBV7-2 to TRBJ2-7; 12 bases match TRBD1. In germline, CDR1 is SGHTA, CDR2 FQGNSA. The V gene end was trimmed by 5 bases and the J gene end by 7 bases; junction bases not matched to a gene: 9. This CDR3 contains 15 residues. The CDR3 region is CASSQGQGAGWEQYF. The CDR3 coding sequence is TGTGCCAGCAGCCAGGGACAGGGGGCTGGATGGGAGCAGTACTTC. Supplemented by reference TRBV7-2 and TRBJ2-7, the full variable domain reads GAGVSQSPSNKVTEKGKDVELRCDPISGHTALYWYRQSLGQGLEFLIYFQGNSAPDKSGLPSDRFSAERTGGSVSTLTIQRTQQEDSAVYLCASSQGQGAGWEQYFGPGTRLTVT.

The rearrangement joins TRBV6-5 to TRBJ2-2; a possible D gene is TRBD1 (6 bases). The CDR3 totals 15 residues. The germline V gene has CDR1 MNHEY and CDR2 SVGAGI. Trimming removed 6 bases from V and 9 bases from J, with 20 bases in between. The CDR3 protein is CASSFKAGASWELFF. The CDR3 region has the DNA TGTGCCAGCAGCTTTAAGGCAGGGGCATCTTGGGAGCTGTTTTTT.

The V call is TRBV5-6, the J call TRBJ1-3; TRBD2 aligns across 9 bases. The J call may be wrong; the DNA end is better matched by TRBJ2-2. The CDR3 is made up of 17 amino acids. The germline CDR1 and CDR2 sequences are SGHDT and YYEEEE. Written as DNA, the CDR3 is TGTGCCAGCAGCTTGGCCTTTCGCGGGAGGGCCGAAGGGGAGCTGTTTTTT. This gives the protein CASSLAFRGRAEGELFF.